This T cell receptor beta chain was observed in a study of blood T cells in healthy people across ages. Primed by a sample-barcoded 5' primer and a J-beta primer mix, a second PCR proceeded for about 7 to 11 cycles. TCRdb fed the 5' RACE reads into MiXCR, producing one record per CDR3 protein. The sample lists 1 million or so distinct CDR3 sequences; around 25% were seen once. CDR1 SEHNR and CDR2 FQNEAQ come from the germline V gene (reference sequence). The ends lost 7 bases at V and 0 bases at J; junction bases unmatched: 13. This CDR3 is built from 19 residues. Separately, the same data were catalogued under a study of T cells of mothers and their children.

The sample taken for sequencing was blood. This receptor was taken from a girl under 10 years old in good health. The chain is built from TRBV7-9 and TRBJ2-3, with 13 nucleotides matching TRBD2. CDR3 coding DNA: TGTGCCAGCACCTCCGGGACTAGCGGGAATACTGCTAGCACAGATACGCAGTATTTT. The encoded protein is CASTSGTSGNTASTDTQYF. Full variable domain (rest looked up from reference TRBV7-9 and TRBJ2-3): DTGVSQNPRHKITKRGQNVTFRCDPISEHNRLYWYRQTLGQGPEFLTYFQNEAQLEKSRLLSDRFSAERPKGSFSTLEIQRTEQGDSAMYLCASTSGTSGNTASTDTQYFGPGTRLTVL.